This note documents a single T cell receptor beta chain sequence. The target antigen is unknown. Assay: immunoSEQ multiplex PCR; the TCRdb copy retains only in-frame clones and omits some. The top ten clones hold approximately 0.65% of a sample with tens of thousands of clones, about 73% of them seen once. The CDR3 is made up of 13 amino acids. The germline CDR1 and CDR2 sequences are GTSNPN and SVGIG (reference sequence). The V and J ends lost 3 bases and 3 bases respectively, with 9 bases between them. The data are from a study of memory CD4+ T cells and cytomegalovirus serostatus. General study results and limits: About 40% of the roughly 160 known CMV-associated TCRbeta sequences appeared in CD4+ memory.

The sort gate was single viable CD3+CD4+CD8-CD45RO+ cells for memory CD4+ T cells. Sequenced input: memory CD4+ T cells from blood. V usage is TRBV30 and J usage is TRBJ1-5; the D is unclear. The clonotype comes from an adult in good health and CMV-seronegative. Here the CDR3 DNA reads TGTGCCTGGAGCGACGGGGACAATCAGCCCCAGCATTTT. Its translation is CAWSDGDNQPQHF.